Given below is one T cell receptor beta chain in context. The antigen is not known. The data originate from a study of cytomegalovirus exposure and HLA in healthy donors. The wider study: Previous work identified some 120 million unique TCR beta sequences from about 200 million T cells.

CDR1 and CDR2 (germline): SGHNT, YYREEE (reference sequence). V was pared by 4 bases and J by 2 bases, with 3 bases of the junction left unmatched. CDR3 length: 14 residues. 13 Jbeta primers and 60 Vbeta primers were used for the PCR. Method: immunoSEQ multiplex PCR; TCRdb's copy keeps in-frame clones and lacks some. The table has approximately 140,000 clones, roughly 77% seen once. Whole-study findings and limits: One cluster of highly shared sequence variants probably arose as a sequencing artifact. Some TCR beta chains (around 180 of them) were listed as cytomegalovirus-associated. In a later analysis, about 17,000 TCR beta sequences were associated with HLA alleles at 0.05 false discovery rate.

The rearrangement links TRBV5-4 to TRBJ2-7; 10 bases are a match to TRBD2. Sequenced: PBMCs. The origin of this receptor is a human donor in good health. CDR3 residues: CASSLAGDTYEQYF. CDR3 nucleotides: TGTGCCAGCAGCCTAGCGGGGGATACCTACGAGCAGTACTTC.